This is a list of T cell receptor beta chains from one sample in a study of blood T cell repertoires in COVID-19. TCRdb's copy holds only in-frame clones and misses some; the assay was immunoSEQ multiplex PCR. The sample records tens of thousands of clones, around 87% being singletons. Sequenced material: peripheral blood. These receptors were taken from a man aged 40-49 years with acute or convalescent COVID-19. Both conserved end residues are part of each CDR3. The D gene is left open where the match is weak. Clone sizes are given selectively: once, few, many, or a class where the clone is expanded.

v_call	d_call	j_call	clone_size	cdr3_aa	cdr3_nt
TRBV7-9	TRBD2	TRBJ2-3	-	CASSLAHSGRVLTDTQYF	TGTGCCAGCAGCTTAGCTCATAGCGGGAGGGTCCTCACAGATACGCAGTATTTT
TRBV11-3	TRBD2	TRBJ2-7	-	CASSSSSGDEQYF	TGTGCCAGCAGCTCGTCTAGCGGCGACGAGCAGTACTTC
TRBV19	-	TRBJ2-5	-	CASSKQGRETQYF	TGTGCCAGTAGTAAACAGGGAAGAGAGACCCAGTACTTC
TRBV3-1/TRBV3-2	-	TRBJ1-1	-	CASSLGGGDTEAFF	TGTGCCAGCTCCCTCGGTGGGGGGGACACTGAAGCTTTCTTT
TRBV7-2	TRBD2	TRBJ2-4	-	CASSLVGGSGNIQYF	TGTGCCAGCAGCTTAGTGGGCGGGAGCGGAAACATTCAGTACTTC
TRBV12-3/TRBV12-4	-	TRBJ1-1	-	CASTFERNTEAFF	TGTGCCAGCACTTTTGAGAGGAACACTGAAGCTTTCTTT
TRBV5-6	-	TRBJ2-5	-	CASSLNSKETQYF	TGTGCCAGCAGCTTGAACAGCAAGGAGACCCAGTACTTC
TRBV5-6	-	TRBJ1-2	once	CASSVQGGYGYTF	TGTGCCAGCAGCGTACAGGGTGGTTATGGCTACACCTTC
TRBV6-4	-	TRBJ2-1	-	CASSALLGNEQFF	TGTGCCAGCAGTGCCCTCCTAGGTAATGAGCAGTTCTTC
TRBV2	-	TRBJ2-3	-	CASIARARADTQYF	TGTGCCAGCATTGCCAGGGCCAGAGCAGATACGCAGTATTTT
TRBV18	-	TRBJ2-2	-	CASSPVAAGTGELFF	TGTGCCAGCTCACCAGTCGCGGCGGGGACCGGGGAGCTGTTTTTT
TRBV18	TRBD1	TRBJ2-3	-	CASSPRDRGVTDTQYF	TGTGCCAGCTCACCCCGGGACAGGGGAGTCACAGATACGCAGTATTTT
TRBV10-1	TRBD1	TRBJ2-7	-	CASRSGGVYEQYF	TGCGCCAGCAGGTCAGGGGGAGTCTACGAGCAGTACTTC
TRBV9	-	TRBJ2-7	-	CASSVVDGTYEQYF	TGTGCCAGCAGCGTAGTGGACGGGACCTACGAGCAGTACTTC
TRBV5-6	TRBD2	TRBJ2-7	-	CASRSSGSYEQYF	TGTGCCAGCAGGTCTAGCGGATCTTACGAGCAGTACTTC
TRBV7-8	TRBD2	TRBJ2-1	few	CASSISGRAGEQFF	TGTGCCAGCAGCATTAGCGGGAGGGCCGGTGAGCAGTTCTTC
TRBV18	TRBD2	TRBJ2-5	-	CASSPAWSGGQETQYF	TGTGCCAGCTCACCCGCATGGAGCGGGGGACAAGAGACCCAGTACTTC
TRBV19	TRBD2	TRBJ2-3	once	CASSIRRGLAGSTDTQYF	TGTGCCAGTAGTATTCGCAGAGGGCTAGCGGGTAGCACAGATACGCAGTATTTT
TRBV11-2	-	TRBJ1-3	-	CASSLGYRPGNTIYF	TGTGCCAGCAGCTTAGGATACAGGCCTGGAAACACCATATATTTT
TRBV2	-	TRBJ1-5	-	CASSDHTVGNQPQHF	TGTGCCAGCAGTGACCACACAGTGGGCAATCAGCCCCAGCATTTT
TRBV5-8	-	TRBJ1-1	-	CASPSGYSRSRTEAFF	TGTGCCAGCCCGAGCGGGTACTCACGAAGTCGGACTGAAGCTTTCTTT
TRBV6-5	TRBD2	TRBJ2-5	-	CASSRGGISLETQYF	TGTGCCAGCAGCCGGGGGGGGATAAGCCTGGAGACCCAGTACTTC
TRBV5-6	-	TRBJ2-1	-	CASSFRQVGYNEQFF	TGTGCCAGCAGCTTCCGTCAGGTGGGCTACAATGAGCAGTTCTTC
TRBV29-1	TRBD1	TRBJ2-6	-	CSVENPDRGFRTGANVLTF	TGCAGCGTTGAAAACCCGGACAGGGGGTTTCGAACTGGGGCCAACGTCCTGACTTTC
TRBV5-6	-	TRBJ1-4	-	CASSFTRLPLASTWEKLFF	TGTGCCAGCAGCTTCACCCGTCTGCCACTCGCCTCAACGTGGGAAAAACTGTTTTTT
TRBV6-5	-	TRBJ1-3	once	CASSSGTTRGNTIYF	TGTGCCAGCAGTTCCGGGACAACAAGGGGAAACACCATATATTTT